This entry lists 30 T cell receptor beta chains sequenced from one sample in a study of T cell responses to AZD1222 COVID-19 vaccine. The data were produced by immunoSEQ multiplex PCR, yet TCRdb's version contains in-frame clones alone and is incomplete. The data hold about 150,000 clones, with approximately 90% observed a single time. The input for sequencing was peripheral blood, taken on day 0 of MenACWY control vaccination. Receptors were obtained from an adult in good health.

This sequence joins TRBV19 and TRBJ1-1, with D perhaps matching TRBD1 (6 bases). The germline V gene has CDR1 LNHDA and CDR2 SQIVND (reference sequence). The CDR3 covers 15 residues. The ends were cut back, 5 bases at V and 0 bases at J, with 13 bases in the middle. CDR3 DNA: TGTGCCAGTAGTCCCGGACAGAGGATGAACACTGAAGCTTTCTTT. This sequence encodes CASSPGQRMNTEAFF.

This chain links TRBV19 with TRBJ1-5; D not resolved. The CDR3 consists of 14 residues. V shed 4 bases and J shed 7 bases, with 14 bases lying between them. Germline V gives CDR1 LNHDA, CDR2 SQIVND (reference sequence). The CDR3 DNA is TGTGCCAGTAGTAGGAGGGTAGAGCGACAGCCCCAGCATTTT. The encoded protein is CASSRRVERQPQHF.

V and J are TRBV15 and TRBJ1-2, with D uncertain. Looked up from germline, CDR1 is LNHNV and CDR2 is YYDKDF (reference sequence). V was clipped by 3 bases and J by 5 bases, with 19 bases between them. CDR3 length: 16 residues. DNA for the CDR3: TGTGCCACCAGCAGGGGTACAGAAACGAGGGCTTATGGCTACACCTTC. Protein sequence: CATSRGTETRAYGYTF.

The chain carries TRBV10-2 and TRBJ2-1; TRBD2 agrees at 8 bases. CDR3 size: 15 residues. V dropped 6 bases and J dropped 6; count of bases not matched to a gene: 10. The V gene's germline CDR1 is WSHSY and CDR2 SAAADI. In DNA form, the CDR3 reads TGCGCCAGCAGGAGCAGCGGGAGCAACGCCAATGAGCAGTTCTTC. Amino acid sequence: CASRSSGSNANEQFF.

This clone was detected only once. CDR3 DNA sequence: TGTGCCAGCAGCCAAGGACTAGCGGGGGGGCCCGACAATGAGCAGTTCTTC. Its translation: CASSQGLAGGPDNEQFF. This chain links TRBV3-1 (or the pseudogene TRBV3-2) with TRBJ2-1; 14 nucleotides agree with TRBD2. CDR3 size: 17 residues. The J segment lost 5 bases and the V segment lost 1 base, leaving 4 bases of the junction unmatched. From germline, CDR1 is LGHDT and CDR2 YNNKEL (reference sequence).

This chain joins TRBV6-5 and TRBJ1-1; the D is unclear. From germline, CDR1 is MNHEY and CDR2 SVGAGI. Deletions cut 7 bases from V and 1 base from J, with 7 bases between. The length of the CDR3 is 12 residues. CDR3 amino acids: CASTARNTEAFF. As DNA, the CDR3 is TGTGCCAGCACTGCGAGGAACACTGAAGCTTTCTTT.

The chain carries TRBV10-3 and TRBJ1-3; D is uncertain. Looked up from germline, CDR1 is ENHRY and CDR2 is SYGVKD. The CDR3 length is 11 residues. Trimming stripped 4 bases from V and 2 bases from J, with 0 bases between. The CDR3 sequence: CAISAGNTIYF. Here the CDR3 DNA reads TGTGCCATCAGTGCTGGAAACACCATATATTTT.

This chain links TRBV6-5 with TRBJ2-2; D not resolved. The V and J ends lost 0 bases and 1 base respectively, with 6 bases between them. Germline CDR1 is MNHEY and CDR2 is SVGAGI. The CDR3 consists of 15 residues. CDR3 region: CASSYSAENTGELFF. CDR3 DNA: TGTGCCAGCAGTTACTCGGCAGAGAACACCGGGGAGCTGTTTTTT.

The chain carries TRBV6-5 and TRBJ1-2; tentatively, D is TRBD1 (5 bases). V was pared by 6 bases and J by 2 bases, with 10 bases between. Germline-derived CDR1 and CDR2 are MNHEY and SVGAGI. The CDR3 covers 13 residues. The CDR3 DNA follows: TGTGCCAGCAGACCACAGGTGAACTATGGCTACACCTTC. It yields the protein CASRPQVNYGYTF.

The chain links TRBV28 to TRBJ1-2; 8 bases match TRBD1. The germline V gene has CDR1 MDHEN and CDR2 SYDVKM. The V gene end was trimmed by 5 bases and the J gene end by 6 bases; junction bases not matched to a gene: 8. The CDR3 runs to 14 residues. CDR3 bases: TGTGCCAGCAGTCCCCCCGTCAGGGGGCATGGCTACACCTTC. It encodes CASSPPVRGHGYTF.

V gene TRBV5-1 combines with J gene TRBJ1-2; a possible D gene is TRBD1 (6 bases). Trimming left V 0 bases short and J 2 bases short, with 11 bases between. The germline V gene has CDR1 SGHRS and CDR2 YFSETQ. This CDR3 is 15 amino acids long. Here the CDR3 reads CASSLGGTGNYGYTF. CDR3 bases: TGCGCCAGCAGCTTGGGAGGTACAGGGAACTATGGCTACACCTTC.

The rearrangement links TRBV7-3 to TRBJ1-1; D perhaps matches TRBD1 (5 bases). V lost 5 bases and J 6 bases, leaving 13 bases between the germline ends. CDR1 and CDR2 from the germline V gene are SGHTA and FQGTGA. The CDR3 spans 13 residues. The CDR3 loop reads CASSGYRLAEAFF. CDR3 sequence (DNA): TGTGCCAGCAGCGGATACAGGTTAGCTGAAGCTTTCTTT.

The rearrangement links TRBV18 to TRBJ2-7; TRBD2 aligns across 9 bases. This CDR3 region has 14 residues. The V gene's germline CDR1 is KGHSH and CDR2 LQKENI. V gave up 3 bases and J gave up 7 bases; unmatched junction bases: 7. The CDR3 spells CASSPTSGGGEQYF. For the CDR3, the DNA is TGTGCCAGCTCACCGACTAGCGGTGGTGGTGAGCAGTACTTC.

The chain joins TRBV28 to TRBJ2-4, with TRBD1 identical over 10 bases. The CDR3 runs 13 residues. Trimming took 5 bases from V and 8 from J; bases not matched to a gene: 3. The germline gives CDR1 MDHEN, CDR2 SYDVKM. The CDR3 nucleotides are TGTGCCAGCAGTCGACAGGGGGCTGACATTCAGTACTTC. It codes for CASSRQGADIQYF. The full variable domain, in which reference TRBV28 and TRBJ2-4 provide the parts outside the CDR3, is DVKVTQSSRYLVKRTGEKVFLECVQDMDHENMFWYRQDPGLGLRLIYFSYDVKMKEKGDIPEGYSVSREKKERFSLILESASTNQTSMYLCASSRQGADIQYFGAGTRLSVL.

CDR3 loop: CDLDRARNQPQHF. In nucleotides, the CDR3 is TGTGACCTGGACAGGGCGCGCAATCAGCCCCAGCATTTT. The chain employs TRBV15 and TRBJ1-5; 8 nucleotides match TRBD1. CDR1 is LNHNV and CDR2 is YYDKDF in the germline V gene (reference sequence). This CDR3 region has 13 residues.

Comment on this clone: One end of the junction varies from germline; a read error may be responsible. The chain recombines TRBV13 with TRBJ2-5, with D perhaps matching TRBD1 (5 bases). In germline, CDR1 is PRHDT, CDR2 FYEKMQ (reference sequence). This CDR3 is built from 15 residues. CDR3 bases: TGTGCCACCAGCCTGGGGCAGGGCCTCCAAGAGACCCAGTACTTC. This gives the protein CATSLGQGLQETQYF.

This clone has only one observation. The chain links TRBV5-1 to TRBJ1-1; 11 bases map to TRBD1. V trimming: 4 bases; J trimming: 5 bases; junction bases outside the gene matches: 4. This CDR3 has 14 amino acids. The V gene's germline CDR1 is SGHRS and CDR2 YFSETQ. CDR3 coding DNA: TGCGCCAGCAGCCCCGGGACAGGGGGGACTGAAGCTTTCTTT. The encoded protein is CASSPGTGGTEAFF.

The V and J genes are TRBV11-3 and TRBJ2-1; TRBD2 aligns across 7 bases. The length of the CDR3 is 14 residues. Germline V CDR1 and CDR2: SGHNT, YENEEA. J lost 3 bases, V lost 4 bases, and 3 bases had no gene match. The CDR3 DNA is TGTGCCAGCAGCTCCAGGACTAGCTACAATGAGCAGTTCTTC. Amino acids: CASSSRTSYNEQFF.

The chain has TRBV9 and TRBJ2-4, with 9 bases aligning to TRBD1. From germline, CDR1 is SGDLS and CDR2 YYNGEE. J lost 3 bases, V lost 3 bases, and 10 bases had no gene match. This CDR3 comprises 17 residues. The CDR3 bases are TGTGCCAGCAGCGCGGGACAGGGAACGTTAGGCAAAAACATTCAGTACTTC. It encodes CASSAGQGTLGKNIQYF.

The rearrangement links TRBV9 to TRBJ2-1; no reliable D call. V lost 0 bases to trimming and J lost 0 bases, with 7 bases between them. The CDR3 is 15 residues long. CDR1 SGDLS and CDR2 YYNGEE come from the germline V gene. The CDR3 protein is CASSVGHSSYNEQFF. In DNA, the CDR3 is TGTGCCAGCAGCGTAGGTCACAGCTCCTACAATGAGCAGTTCTTC.

V gene TRBV5-6 combines with J gene TRBJ1-4, with a weak D call TRBD1 (6 bases). The V end was cut by 2 bases, the J end by 2 bases, with 10 bases between. This CDR3 is built from 15 residues. Germline loops: CDR1 SGHDT, CDR2 YYEEEE. CDR3 loop: CASSLWGATNEKLFF. The CDR3 bases are TGTGCCAGCAGCTTATGGGGGGCGACTAATGAAAAACTGTTTTTT.

This chain links TRBV7-9 with TRBJ1-2, with TRBD1 identical over 12 bases. Looked up from germline, CDR1 is SEHNR and CDR2 is FQNEAQ (reference sequence). This CDR3 contains 16 residues. J lost 4 bases, V lost 4 bases, and 7 bases had no gene match. The DNA of the CDR3 is TGTGCCAGCAGCTCCCCGGGACAGGGGGCCGGCTATGGCTACACCTTC. It codes for CASSSPGQGAGYGYTF. Combining the CDR3 with reference TRBV7-9 and TRBJ1-2 gives the whole variable domain DTGVSQNPRHKITKRGQNVTFRCDPISEHNRLYWYRQTLGQGPEFLTYFQNEAQLEKSRLLSDRFSAERPKGSFSTLEIQRTEQGDSAMYLCASSSPGQGAGYGYTFGSGTRLTVV.

This chain links TRBV6-2 or TRBV6-3 with TRBJ2-2; TRBD2 aligns across 13 bases. Trimming took 5 bases from V and 6 from J; bases not matched to a gene: 3. Germline CDR1 is MNHEY and CDR2 is SVGEGT. This CDR3 comprises 15 residues. The CDR3 coding sequence is TGTGCCAGCAGTCGGACTAGCGGGAGTCCCGGGGAGCTGTTTTTT. Translated: CASSRTSGSPGELFF.

The chain joins TRBV27 to TRBJ2-7; D remains ambiguous. Germline values: CDR1 MNHEY, CDR2 SMNVEV (reference sequence). This CDR3 has 15 residues. Trimming pared 0 bases from V and 2 bases from J, leaving 11 bases between. CDR3: CASSLSIFPAYEQYF. CDR3 nucleotides: TGTGCCAGCAGTTTATCAATCTTCCCCGCCTACGAGCAGTACTTC.

This clone came up a few times. V and J are TRBV11-1 and TRBJ2-5; TRBD2 is a possible D gene (6 bases). Trimming removed 4 bases at V and 6 bases at J, with 18 bases between. In germline, CDR1 is SGHAT, CDR2 FQDESV (reference sequence). The CDR3 runs 15 residues. The DNA of the CDR3 is TGTGCCAGCAGCTCCCTGCGGGGAGCGGAGCAGACCCAGTACTTC. Encoded protein: CASSSLRGAEQTQYF.

The rearrangement uses TRBV3-1 (or the pseudogene TRBV3-2) and TRBJ1-1, with D unresolved. Trimming removed 7 bases at V and 5 bases at J, with 14 bases between. The CDR3 is 13 amino acids. Germline CDR1 is LGHDT and CDR2 is YNNKEL (reference sequence). CDR3 protein: CASTSSRATEAFF. The CDR3 nucleotides are TGTGCCAGCACCTCGTCGAGGGCGACTGAAGCTTTCTTT.

The rearrangement uses TRBV11-2 and TRBJ1-1; D is possibly TRBD1 (5 bases). From germline, CDR1 is SGHAT and CDR2 FQNNGV. V lost 5 bases and J 10 bases, leaving 23 bases between the germline ends. The CDR3 covers 15 residues. The CDR3 loop is CASSPIPGRRTGAFF. CDR3 nucleotides: TGTGCCAGCAGCCCGATCCCGGGACGGCGAACGGGAGCTTTCTTT.

V gene TRBV5-5 combines with J gene TRBJ1-2; D not resolved. Trimming took off 0 bases at V and 1 base at J, with 10 bases between the two ends. Germline CDR1 SGHKS, CDR2 YYEKEE (reference sequence). The CDR3 length is 15 residues. The CDR3 DNA reads TGTGCCAGCAGCTTGGGGCCGCTGATTAACTATGGCTACACCTTC. Its translation is CASSLGPLINYGYTF.

The CDR3 is CASSVFAAGRSYEQYF. For the CDR3, the DNA is TGTGCCAGCAGTGTGTTCGCGGCAGGGCGATCCTACGAGCAGTACTTC. The chain carries TRBV28 and TRBJ2-7; TRBD1 might be the D (5 bases). The V gene lost 5 bases and the J gene lost 1 base, with 18 bases spanning the gap. This CDR3 contains 16 residues. Germline loops: CDR1 MDHEN, CDR2 SYDVKM. The whole variable domain, remainder taken from reference TRBV28 and TRBJ2-7, is DVKVTQSSRYLVKRTGEKVFLECVQDMDHENMFWYRQDPGLGLRLIYFSYDVKMKEKGDIPEGYSVSREKKERFSLILESASTNQTSMYLCASSVFAAGRSYEQYFGPGTRLTVT.

The chain uses TRBV15 and TRBJ1-5; no definite D call. V lost 0 bases and J 4 bases, leaving 7 bases between the germline ends. The germline V gene has CDR1 LNHNV and CDR2 YYDKDF (reference sequence). This CDR3 has 14 amino acids. The CDR3, as DNA: TGTGCCACCAGCAGAGAAGGTAGGAATCAGCCCCAGCATTTT. Its protein product is CATSREGRNQPQHF.